These 8 T cell receptor beta chains were sequenced from one sample in a study of T cells in Graves' hyperthyroidism and ophthalmopathy. Amplification targeted TCR beta CDR3 regions from RNA transcripts. The HTBI primer set drove a first-round RT-PCR of the TCR CDR3. TCRdb called the multiplex PCR reads again in MiXCR, with one record for every CDR3 protein. The data show fewer than 450,000 distinct CDR3 sequences, with roughly 15% seen just once and roughly 19% held by the top ten. Material for sequencing was blood. The receptors derive from an older woman with Graves' ophthalmopathy.

Many counts were recorded for this clonotype. The V gene is TRBV20-1, the J gene TRBJ1-1, with a weak D call TRBD1 (6 bases). The CDR3 is made up of 13 amino acids. Trimming stripped 6 bases from V and 11 bases from J, with 22 bases between. Germline V lookup: CDR1 DFQATT, CDR2 SNEGSKA (reference sequence). CDR3 protein: CSAHQQGQGTAFF. The CDR3 DNA sequence: TGCAGTGCCCATCAACAGGGCCAGGGTACGGCTTTCTTT.

This clonotype was recorded at least ten times. CDR3 DNA sequence: TGTGCCAGCAGTGAAGCGGCCAGCGGGACAGACGAGCAGTACTTC. Its translation: CASSEAASGTDEQYF. The chain employs TRBV6-1 and TRBJ2-7; D may be TRBD1 or TRBD2 (7 bases each). V dropped 0 bases and J dropped 5 bases, with 14 bases sitting between them. Looked up from germline, CDR1 is MNHNS and CDR2 is SASEGT. This CDR3 has 15 amino acids.

This clonotype occurred many times. The rearrangement joins TRBV20-1 to TRBJ1-1, with D perhaps matching TRBD1 (5 bases). With 6 bases removed from V and 0 bases from J, the gap between germline ends came to 11 bases. The germline CDR1 and CDR2 sequences are DFQATT and SNEGSKA (reference sequence). This CDR3 region has 13 residues. Written as DNA, the CDR3 is TGCAGTGCGGATGTGACAGTGAACACTGAAGCTTTCTTT. The encoded protein is CSADVTVNTEAFF.

This clonotype was counted at least ten times. The chain links TRBV2 to TRBJ2-7; TRBD2 agrees at 7 bases. CDR1 is SNHLY and CDR2 is FYNNEI in the germline V gene. This CDR3 is 14 amino acids long. The V gene end was trimmed by 7 bases and the J gene end by 0 bases; junction bases not matched to a gene: 6. The CDR3 region is CASKNRDYSYEQYF. CDR3 in DNA: TGTGCCAGCAAGAACCGGGACTACTCCTACGAGCAGTACTTC.

This clonotype was recorded at least ten times. The V and J genes are TRBV20-1 and TRBJ2-2; D is uncertain. The length of the CDR3 is 12 residues. The V end was cut by 3 bases, the J end by 1 base, with 3 bases between. Per germline, CDR1 DFQATT and CDR2 SNEGSKA (reference sequence). CDR3 coding DNA: TGCAGTGCTAGCGGGAACACCGGGGAGCTGTTTTTT. This sequence encodes CSASGNTGELFF.

This sequence joins TRBV30 and TRBJ2-5; 10 bases map to TRBD1. Germline trimming cut 8 bases from V and 3 bases from J; bases unmatched to any gene: 6. The CDR3 is made up of 13 amino acids. Germline V CDR1 and CDR2: GTSNPN, SVGIG (reference sequence). CDR3 amino acids: CARDRGIKETQYF. The CDR3 region has the DNA TGTGCCCGGGACAGGGGAATTAAAGAGACCCAGTACTTC.

This clonotype was counted between two and nine times. The chain uses TRBV18 and TRBJ2-7, with D hard to call. The ends were cut back, 0 bases at V and 4 bases at J, with 13 bases in the middle. The germline V gene encodes CDR1 KGHSH and CDR2 LQKENI. CDR3 length equals 15 residues. CDR3: CASSPPKGLEYEQYF. The CDR3 coding sequence is TGTGCCAGCTCACCACCGAAGGGATTGGAATACGAGCAGTACTTC.

This clonotype appeared a few times. The chain combines TRBV9 with TRBJ2-1; 13 nucleotides agree with TRBD2. Germline CDR1 is SGDLS and CDR2 is YYNGEE. The CDR3 covers 16 residues. J lost 6 bases, V lost 1 base, and 4 bases had no gene match. CDR3 sequence reads: CASSVWTSGRSNEQFF. CDR3 coding DNA: TGTGCCAGCAGCGTATGGACTAGCGGGAGAAGCAATGAGCAGTTCTTC.